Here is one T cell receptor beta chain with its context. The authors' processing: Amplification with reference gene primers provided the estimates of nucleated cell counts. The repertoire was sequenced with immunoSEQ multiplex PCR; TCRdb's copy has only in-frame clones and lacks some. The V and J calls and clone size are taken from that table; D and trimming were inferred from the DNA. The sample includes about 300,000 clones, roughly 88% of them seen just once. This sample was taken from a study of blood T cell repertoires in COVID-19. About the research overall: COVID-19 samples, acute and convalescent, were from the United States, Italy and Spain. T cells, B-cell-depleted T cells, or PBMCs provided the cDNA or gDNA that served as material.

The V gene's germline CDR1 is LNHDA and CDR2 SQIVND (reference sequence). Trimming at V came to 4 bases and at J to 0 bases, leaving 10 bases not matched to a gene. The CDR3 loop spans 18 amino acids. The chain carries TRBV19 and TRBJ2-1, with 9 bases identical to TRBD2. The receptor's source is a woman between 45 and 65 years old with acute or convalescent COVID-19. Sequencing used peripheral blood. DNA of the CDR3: TGTGCCAGTAGTAGGAGGCCTAGCGGGGACAGCTCCTACAATGAGCAGTTCTTC. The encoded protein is CASSRRPSGDSSYNEQFF.